The entry below gives a single TCR beta chain sequence along with its context. These data originate in a study of blood T cell repertoires in COVID-19. Background on the study: Acute-phase and convalescent COVID-19 samples originated in the United States, Italy and Spain.

CDR3 length: 14 residues. Germline CDR1 reads MDHEN; CDR2 reads SYDVKM. The V end was cut by 2 bases, the J end by 7 bases, with 14 bases between. In terms of age and location, participants ranged from roughly 18 to 100 years and lived in around 22 US areas. Two negative PCRs, clearance, or symptom resolution had been documented for recovered Cohort 3 donors. Per the authors' pipeline: The assay estimated nucleated cells by amplifying reference gene primers. The protocol was immunoSEQ multiplex PCR, while the TCRdb copy is restricted to in-frame clones and leaves out a portion. The V and J calls and clone size are taken from that table; D and trimming were inferred from the DNA. The sample records about 190,000 clones, around 84% being singletons.

V gene TRBV28 combines with J gene TRBJ1-1; no definite D call. Sequences were obtained from PBMCs or T cells enriched from blood (not recorded which). This clonotype originated in a woman in her 30s who had recovered from COVID-19. CDR3 sequence reads: CASSLTGLPFEAFF. The CDR3 region has the DNA TGTGCCAGCAGTTTAACGGGTCTCCCATTTGAAGCTTTCTTT.